The TCR beta chain described here comes from a study of cytomegalovirus exposure and HLA in healthy donors. Whole-study results and caveats: Trimming of TCR beta V- and J-genes showed a link, identified in a later analysis, to a missense DCLRE1C variant. Later analysis placed DRB1 highest and HLA-C lowest in TCR association rates, which differed by HLA locus.

Amplification used 60 Vbeta primers and 13 Jbeta primers. Assay: immunoSEQ multiplex PCR; the TCRdb copy retains only in-frame clones and omits some. This table holds some 170,000 clones, over 70% found once. The CDR3 sequence is 22 residues long. Trimming cost V 3 bases and J 0 bases, with 30 bases left between them. Germline CDR1 reads MGHRA; CDR2 reads YSYEKL. A note on this clone: Its matching antigen is unknown.

The material sequenced was PBMCs. This chain connects TRBV4-1 to TRBJ2-1; a weak D match, TRBD2 (7 bases). The source of this sequence is a man aged 30-40 years in good health and CMV-seronegative. The CDR3: CASSHPRRGGDRSLNSYNEQFF. The CDR3 DNA follows: TGCGCCAGCAGCCACCCCAGGAGGGGGGGCGATCGATCATTAAACTCCTACAATGAGCAGTTCTTC.